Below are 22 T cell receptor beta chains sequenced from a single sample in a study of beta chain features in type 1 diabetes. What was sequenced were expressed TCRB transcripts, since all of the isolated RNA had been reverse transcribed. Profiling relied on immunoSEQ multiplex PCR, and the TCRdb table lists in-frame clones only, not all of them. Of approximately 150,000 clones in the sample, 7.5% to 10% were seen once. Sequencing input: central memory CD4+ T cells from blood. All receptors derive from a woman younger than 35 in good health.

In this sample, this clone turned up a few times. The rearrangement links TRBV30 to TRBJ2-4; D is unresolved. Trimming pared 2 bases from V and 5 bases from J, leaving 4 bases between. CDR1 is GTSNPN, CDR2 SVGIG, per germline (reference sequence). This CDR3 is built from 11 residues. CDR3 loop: CAWSYENIQYF. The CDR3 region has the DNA TGTGCCTGGAGTTATGAAAACATTCAGTACTTC. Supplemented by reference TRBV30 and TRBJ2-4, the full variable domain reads SQTIHQWPATLVQPVGSPLSLECTVEGTSNPNLYWYRQAAGRGLQLLFYSVGIGQISSEVPQNLSASRPQDRQFILSSKKLLLSDSGFYLCAWSYENIQYFGAGTRLSVL.

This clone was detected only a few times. The CDR3 region has the DNA TGCAGCGTTGGGTTTGGGGGGAATCAGCCCCAGCATTTT. This codes for CSVGFGGNQPQHF. The rearrangement links TRBV29-1 to TRBJ1-5; D is possibly TRBD1 (5 bases). V was cut by 4 bases and J by 4 bases, with 11 bases left in between. The CDR3 length is 13 residues. Per the germline V gene, CDR1 is SQVTM and CDR2 is ANQGSEA. Together with reference TRBV29-1 and TRBJ1-5, the CDR3 gives the full variable domain: SAVISQKPSRDICQRGTSLTIQCQVDSQVTMMFWYRQQPGQSLTLIATANQGSEATYESGFVIDKFPISRPNLTFSTLTVSNMSPEDSSIYLCSVGFGGNQPQHFGDGTRLSIL.

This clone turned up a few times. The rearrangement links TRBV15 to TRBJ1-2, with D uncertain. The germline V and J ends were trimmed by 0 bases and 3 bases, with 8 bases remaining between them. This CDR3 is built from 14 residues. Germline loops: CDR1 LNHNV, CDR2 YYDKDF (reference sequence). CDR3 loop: CATSRDAGHYGYTF. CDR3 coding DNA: TGTGCCACCAGCAGAGATGCGGGTCACTATGGCTACACCTTC.

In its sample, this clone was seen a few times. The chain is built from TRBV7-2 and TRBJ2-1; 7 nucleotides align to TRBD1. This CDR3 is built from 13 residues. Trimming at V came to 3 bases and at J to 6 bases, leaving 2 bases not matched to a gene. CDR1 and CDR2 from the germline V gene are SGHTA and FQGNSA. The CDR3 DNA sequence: TGTGCCAGCAGCTTGTACAGGGGCAATGAGCAGTTCTTC. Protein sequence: CASSLYRGNEQFF.

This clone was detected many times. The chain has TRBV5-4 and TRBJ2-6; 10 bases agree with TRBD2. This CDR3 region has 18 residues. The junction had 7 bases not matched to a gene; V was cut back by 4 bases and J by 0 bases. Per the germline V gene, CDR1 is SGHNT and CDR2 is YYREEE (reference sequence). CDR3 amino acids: CASSRTSGVDSGANVLTF. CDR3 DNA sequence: TGTGCCAGCAGCAGAACTAGCGGGGTTGACTCTGGGGCCAACGTCCTGACTTTC.

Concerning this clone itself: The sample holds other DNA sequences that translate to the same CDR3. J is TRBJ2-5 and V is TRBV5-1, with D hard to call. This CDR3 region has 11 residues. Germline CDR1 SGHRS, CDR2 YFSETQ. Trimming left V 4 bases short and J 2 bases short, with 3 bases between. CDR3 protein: CASSLQETQYF. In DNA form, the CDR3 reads TGCGCCAGCAGCCTTCAAGAGACCCAGTACTTC.

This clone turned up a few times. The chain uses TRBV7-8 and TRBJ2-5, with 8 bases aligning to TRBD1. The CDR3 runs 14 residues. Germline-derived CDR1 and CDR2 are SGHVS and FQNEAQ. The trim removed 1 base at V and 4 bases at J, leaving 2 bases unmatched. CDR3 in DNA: TGTGCCAGCAGCTTAGGGACAGGGAGAGAGACCCAGTACTTC. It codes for CASSLGTGRETQYF.

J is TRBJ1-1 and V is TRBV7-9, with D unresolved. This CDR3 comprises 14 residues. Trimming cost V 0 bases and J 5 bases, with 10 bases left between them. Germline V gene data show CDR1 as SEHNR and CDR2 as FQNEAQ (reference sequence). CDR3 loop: CASSLASQSTEAFF. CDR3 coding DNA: TGTGCCAGCAGCTTAGCGTCCCAGTCTACTGAAGCTTTCTTT. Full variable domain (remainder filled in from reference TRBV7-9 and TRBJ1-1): DTGVSQNPRHKITKRGQNVTFRCDPISEHNRLYWYRQTLGQGPEFLTYFQNEAQLEKSRLLSDRFSAERPKGSFSTLEIQRTEQGDSAMYLCASSLASQSTEAFFGQGTRLTVV.

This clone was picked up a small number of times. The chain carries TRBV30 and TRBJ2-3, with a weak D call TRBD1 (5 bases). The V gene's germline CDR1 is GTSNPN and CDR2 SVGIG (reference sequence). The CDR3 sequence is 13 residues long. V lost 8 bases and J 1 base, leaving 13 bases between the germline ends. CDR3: CASSAQGTDTQYF. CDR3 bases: TGTGCCAGTAGTGCACAGGGCACAGATACGCAGTATTTT.

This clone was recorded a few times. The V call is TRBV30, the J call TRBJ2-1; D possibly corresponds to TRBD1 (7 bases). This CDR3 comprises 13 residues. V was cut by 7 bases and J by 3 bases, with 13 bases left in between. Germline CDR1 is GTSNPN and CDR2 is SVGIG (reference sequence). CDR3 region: CALSRGDYNEQFF. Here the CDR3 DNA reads TGTGCCTTATCCAGGGGGGACTACAATGAGCAGTTCTTC. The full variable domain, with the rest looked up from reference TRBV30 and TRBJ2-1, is SQTIHQWPATLVQPVGSPLSLECTVEGTSNPNLYWYRQAAGRGLQLLFYSVGIGQISSEVPQNLSASRPQDRQFILSSKKLLLSDSGFYLCALSRGDYNEQFFGPGTRLTVL.

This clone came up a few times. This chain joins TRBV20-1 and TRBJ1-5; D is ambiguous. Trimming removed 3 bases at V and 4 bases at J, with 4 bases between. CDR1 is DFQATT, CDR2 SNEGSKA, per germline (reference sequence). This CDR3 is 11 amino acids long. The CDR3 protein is CSARRNQPQHF. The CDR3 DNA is TGCAGTGCTAGGCGAAATCAGCCCCAGCATTTT.

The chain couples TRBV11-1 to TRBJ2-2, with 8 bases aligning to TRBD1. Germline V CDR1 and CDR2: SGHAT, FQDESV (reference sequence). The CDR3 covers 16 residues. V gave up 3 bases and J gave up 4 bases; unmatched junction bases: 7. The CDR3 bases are TGTGCCAGCAGCTTCTCAGGACAGGGTACCACCGGGGAGCTGTTTTTT. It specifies CASSFSGQGTTGELFF.

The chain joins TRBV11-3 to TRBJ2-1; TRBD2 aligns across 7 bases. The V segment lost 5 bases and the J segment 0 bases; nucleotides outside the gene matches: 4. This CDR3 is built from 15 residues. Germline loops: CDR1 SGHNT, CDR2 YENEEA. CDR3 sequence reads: CASSPSGDSYNEQFF. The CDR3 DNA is TGTGCCAGCAGCCCTAGCGGCGACTCCTACAATGAGCAGTTCTTC.

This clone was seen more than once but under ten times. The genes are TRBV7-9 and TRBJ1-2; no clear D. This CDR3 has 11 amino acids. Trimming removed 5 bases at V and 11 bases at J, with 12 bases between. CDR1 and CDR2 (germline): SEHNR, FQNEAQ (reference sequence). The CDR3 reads CASSTTERYTF. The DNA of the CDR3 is TGTGCCAGCAGCACGACTGAACGTTACACCTTC.

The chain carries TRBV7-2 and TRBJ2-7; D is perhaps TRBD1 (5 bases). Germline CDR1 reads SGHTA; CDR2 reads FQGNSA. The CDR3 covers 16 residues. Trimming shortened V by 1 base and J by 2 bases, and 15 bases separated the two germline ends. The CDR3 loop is CASSLVVGAAAYEQYF. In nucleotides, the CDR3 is TGTGCCAGCAGCTTAGTAGTTGGGGCGGCCGCCTACGAGCAGTACTTC.

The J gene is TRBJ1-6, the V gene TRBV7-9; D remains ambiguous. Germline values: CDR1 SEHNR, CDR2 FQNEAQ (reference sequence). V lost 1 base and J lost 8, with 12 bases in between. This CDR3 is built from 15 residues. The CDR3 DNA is TGTGCCAGCAGCTTAGGAACGGTCGATGATTCACCCCTCCACTTT. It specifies CASSLGTVDDSPLHF. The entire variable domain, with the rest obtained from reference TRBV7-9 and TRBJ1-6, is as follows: DTGVSQNPRHKITKRGQNVTFRCDPISEHNRLYWYRQTLGQGPEFLTYFQNEAQLEKSRLLSDRFSAERPKGSFSTLEIQRTEQGDSAMYLCASSLGTVDDSPLHFGNGTRLTVT.

CDR3 loop: CASSEVVGTGSKNIQYF. Here the CDR3 DNA reads TGTGCCAGCAGTGAAGTGGTAGGGACAGGCTCCAAAAACATTCAGTACTTC. This sequence joins TRBV6-1 and TRBJ2-4; TRBD1 aligns across 8 bases. CDR3 length: 17 residues. Per germline, CDR1 MNHNS and CDR2 SASEGT. J was trimmed by 2 bases and V by 1 base; bases with no gene match: 7.

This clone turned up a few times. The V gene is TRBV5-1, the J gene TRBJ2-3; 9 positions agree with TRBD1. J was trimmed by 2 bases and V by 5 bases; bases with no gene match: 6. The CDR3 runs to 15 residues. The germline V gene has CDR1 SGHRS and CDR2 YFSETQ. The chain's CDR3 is CASSAGTGNTDTQYF. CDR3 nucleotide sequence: TGCGCCAGCAGTGCCGGGACAGGGAACACAGATACGCAGTATTTT.

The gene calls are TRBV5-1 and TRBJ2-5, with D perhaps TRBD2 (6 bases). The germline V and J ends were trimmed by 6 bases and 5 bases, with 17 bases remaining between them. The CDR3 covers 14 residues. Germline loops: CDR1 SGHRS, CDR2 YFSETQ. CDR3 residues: CASTPRAGFETQYF. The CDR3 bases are TGCGCCAGCACCCCGCGCGCGGGGTTTGAGACCCAGTACTTC.

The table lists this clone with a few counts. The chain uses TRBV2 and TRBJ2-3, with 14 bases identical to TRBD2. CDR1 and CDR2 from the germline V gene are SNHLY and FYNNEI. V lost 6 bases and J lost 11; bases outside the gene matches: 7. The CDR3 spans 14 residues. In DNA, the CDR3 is TGTGCCAGCAGAGCCGGGACTAGCGGGGGAGGGCAGTATTTT. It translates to CASRAGTSGGGQYF.

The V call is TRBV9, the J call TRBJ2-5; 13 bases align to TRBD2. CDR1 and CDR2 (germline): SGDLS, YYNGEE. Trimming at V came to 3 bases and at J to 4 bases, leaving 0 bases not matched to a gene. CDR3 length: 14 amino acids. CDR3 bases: TGTGCCAGCAGCGGGACTAGCGGGAGAGAGACCCAGTACTTC. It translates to CASSGTSGRETQYF.

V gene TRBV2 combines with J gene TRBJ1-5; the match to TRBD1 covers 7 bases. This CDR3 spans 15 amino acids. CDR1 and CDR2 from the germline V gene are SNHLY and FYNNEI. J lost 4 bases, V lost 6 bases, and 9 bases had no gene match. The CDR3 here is CASRGGQVGNQPQHF. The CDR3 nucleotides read TGTGCCAGCAGGGGAGGACAGGTTGGAAATCAGCCCCAGCATTTT.